Listed below are T cell receptor beta chains from one sample, sequenced in a study of control samples from healthy donors and cancer patients. Profiled with immunoSEQ multiplex PCR; TCRdb holds only in-frame clones, not every one. The sample consists of some 120,000 clones, around nine tenths of them appearing once. Sequencing used blood. The receptor set was obtained from a man aged 35-49 years in good health. Each CDR3 is given with its conserved first and last residue.

J gene,V gene,CDR3 protein
TRBJ2-1,TRBV3-1/TRBV3-2,CASSQPGLVEQFF
TRBJ1-2,TRBV4-1,CASSQINSGNYGYTF
TRBJ2-3,TRBV7-2,CASSLPWGALSDTQYF
TRBJ1-6,TRBV5-4,CASSSGAGQNNSPLHF
TRBJ1-5,TRBV29-1,CSVGSANQPQHF
TRBJ2-3,TRBV2,CASSILAGGGTDTQYF
TRBJ1-1,TRBV30,CAWSGHTNTEAFF
TRBJ1-2,TRBV2,CASSVRGSNYGYTF
TRBJ1-3,TRBV5-6,CASSLTLSGNTIYF
TRBJ2-2,TRBV6-6,CASSYSGQDRFF
TRBJ1-1,TRBV4-3,CASSQDYRTGEAAFF
TRBJ1-1,TRBV11-3,CASSPPVVDEAFF
TRBJ1-5,TRBV6-2/TRBV6-3,CASSRDSSQPQHF
TRBJ2-3,TRBV11-1,CASSDRQGVADTQYF
TRBJ2-7,TRBV11-2,CASSFMPATYEQYF
TRBJ2-7,TRBV4-3,CASSQERAVASYEQYF
TRBJ2-7,TRBV9,CASSAQGARDEQYF
TRBJ2-2,TRBV4-3,CASSQTGSAGELFF
TRBJ1-6,TRBV6-1,CASSERASFYNSPLHF
TRBJ1-6,TRBV7-7,CASSFAGYRSYNSPLHF
TRBJ1-6,TRBV30,CAWMGQAPRSNSPLHF
TRBJ2-3,TRBV24-1,CATSDLDRNTQYF
TRBJ2-1,TRBV24-1,CATSDLTAGNYNEQFF
TRBJ1-5,TRBV21-1,CASGLRGIGGNQPQHF
TRBJ2-5,TRBV9,CASSKTGSGETQYF
TRBJ1-5,TRBV4-1,CASSQVVSLGNQPQHF
TRBJ1-2,TRBV6-1,CASSEAGGTYYGYTF
TRBJ2-5,TRBV9,CASSVNGGSLETQYF
TRBJ1-5,TRBV12-3/TRBV12-4,CASTPERGQPQHF